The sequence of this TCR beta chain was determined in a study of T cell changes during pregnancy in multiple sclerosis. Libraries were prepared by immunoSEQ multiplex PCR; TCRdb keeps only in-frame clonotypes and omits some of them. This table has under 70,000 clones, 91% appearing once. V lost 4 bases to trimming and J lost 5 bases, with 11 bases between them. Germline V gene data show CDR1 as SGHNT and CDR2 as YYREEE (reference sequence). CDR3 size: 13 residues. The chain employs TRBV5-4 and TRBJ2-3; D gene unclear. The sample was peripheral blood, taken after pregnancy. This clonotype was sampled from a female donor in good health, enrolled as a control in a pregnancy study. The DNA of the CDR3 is TGTGCCAGCAGCCCGCCGGCGGAAGATACGCAGTATTTT. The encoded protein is CASSPPAEDTQYF. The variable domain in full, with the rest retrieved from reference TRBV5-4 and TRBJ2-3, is ETGVTQSPTHLIKTRGQQVTLRCSSQSGHNTVSWYQQALGQGPQFIFQYYREEENGRGNFPPRFSGLQFPNYSSELNVNALELDDSALYLCASSPPAEDTQYFGPGTRLTVL.